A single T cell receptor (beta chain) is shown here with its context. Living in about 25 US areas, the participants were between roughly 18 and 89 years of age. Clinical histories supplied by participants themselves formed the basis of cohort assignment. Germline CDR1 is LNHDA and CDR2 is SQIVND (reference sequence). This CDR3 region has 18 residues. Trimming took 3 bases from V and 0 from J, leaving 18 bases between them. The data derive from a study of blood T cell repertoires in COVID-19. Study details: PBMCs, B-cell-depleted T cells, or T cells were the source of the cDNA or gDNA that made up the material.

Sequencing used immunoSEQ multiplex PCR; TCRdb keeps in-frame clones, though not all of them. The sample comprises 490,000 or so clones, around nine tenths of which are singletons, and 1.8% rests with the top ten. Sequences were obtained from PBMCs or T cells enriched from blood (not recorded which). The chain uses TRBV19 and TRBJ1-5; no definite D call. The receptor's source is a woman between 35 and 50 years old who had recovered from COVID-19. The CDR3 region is CASSIIWASRYSNQPQHF. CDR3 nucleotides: TGTGCCAGTAGTATTATTTGGGCGAGTCGTTATAGCAATCAGCCCCAGCATTTT.